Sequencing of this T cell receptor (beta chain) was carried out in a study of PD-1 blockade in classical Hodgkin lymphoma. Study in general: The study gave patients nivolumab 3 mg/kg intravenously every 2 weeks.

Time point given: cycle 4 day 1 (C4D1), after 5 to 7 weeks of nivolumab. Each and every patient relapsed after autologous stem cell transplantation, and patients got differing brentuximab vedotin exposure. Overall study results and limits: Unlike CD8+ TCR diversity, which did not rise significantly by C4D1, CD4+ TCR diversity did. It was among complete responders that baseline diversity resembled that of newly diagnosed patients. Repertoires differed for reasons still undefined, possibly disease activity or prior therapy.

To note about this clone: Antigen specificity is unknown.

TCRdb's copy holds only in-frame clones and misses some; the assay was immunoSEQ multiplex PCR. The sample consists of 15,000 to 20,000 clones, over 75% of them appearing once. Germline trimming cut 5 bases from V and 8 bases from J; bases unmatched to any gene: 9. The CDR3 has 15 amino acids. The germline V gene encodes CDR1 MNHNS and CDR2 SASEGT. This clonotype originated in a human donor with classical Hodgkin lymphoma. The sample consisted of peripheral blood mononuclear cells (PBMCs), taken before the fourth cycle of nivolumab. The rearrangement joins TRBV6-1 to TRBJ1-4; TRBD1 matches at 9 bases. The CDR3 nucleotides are TGTGCCAGCAGTTCTCGACAGGGGGGAATGGAAAAACTGTTTTTT. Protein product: CASSSRQGGMEKLFF.